This passage covers 17 T cell receptor beta chains from one sample sequenced in a study of cytomegalovirus exposure and HLA in healthy donors. Researchers ran the PCR with 60 Vbeta and 13 Jbeta primers. Produced via immunoSEQ multiplex PCR; TCRdb's table is partial and in-frame only. Among approximately 180,000 clones, roughly three quarters were seen once, and the ten largest hold 1.5% to 2%. The material sequenced was PBMCs. The receptors here all came from a woman between 45 and 65 years old in good health and CMV-seronegative.

This chain uses TRBV25-1 with TRBJ2-3; TRBD2 aligns across 9 bases. The germline V gene has CDR1 MGHDK and CDR2 SYGVNS. Trimming at V came to 5 bases and at J to 1 base, leaving 10 bases not matched to a gene. This CDR3 region has 17 residues. For the CDR3, the DNA is TGTGCCAGCAGTCCAGCCTCTAGCGGGATCCGCACAGATACGCAGTATTTT. This encodes CASSPASSGIRTDTQYF.

The J gene is TRBJ2-5, the V gene TRBV7-9; D possibly corresponds to TRBD2 (5 bases). Trimming removed 2 bases at V and 0 bases at J, with 13 bases between. This CDR3 is built from 16 residues. Germline V gene sequence: CDR1 SEHNR, CDR2 FQNEAQ (reference sequence). The CDR3 sequence: CASSLWLRVDQETQYF. In DNA, the CDR3 is TGTGCCAGCAGCTTATGGCTGCGGGTTGACCAAGAGACCCAGTACTTC.

The J gene is TRBJ2-7, the V gene TRBV9, with TRBD1 as a possible D gene (5 bases). Looked up from germline, CDR1 is SGDLS and CDR2 is YYNGEE. Trimming cost V 2 bases and J 5 bases, with 17 bases left between them. The CDR3 loop spans 15 amino acids. This CDR3 reads CASSVRGDSRNEQYF. The CDR3 DNA follows: TGTGCCAGCAGCGTCCGAGGAGACAGCCGAAACGAGCAGTACTTC.

This clone was detected a few times. The chain links TRBV27 to TRBJ2-7; 8 nucleotides align to TRBD1. This CDR3 is built from 13 residues. CDR1 MNHEY and CDR2 SMNVEV come from the germline V gene (reference sequence). The V segment lost 6 bases and the J segment 5 bases; nucleotides outside the gene matches: 6. CDR3 in amino acids: CASRPTGEDEQYF. The CDR3 nucleotides read TGTGCCAGCAGACCGACAGGGGAGGACGAGCAGTACTTC.

The rearrangement uses TRBV25-1 and TRBJ1-2; D might be TRBD1 (5 bases). This CDR3 contains 14 residues. Germline assignment: CDR1 MGHDK and CDR2 SYGVNS. V lost 6 bases and J 0 bases, leaving 11 bases between the germline ends. The CDR3 DNA is TGTGCCAGCAGAGGGGCCCCAGCTAACTATGGCTACACCTTC. Amino acids: CASRGAPANYGYTF.

This clone has a handful of counts. The chain links TRBV11-2 to TRBJ1-1, with 7 bases identical to TRBD1. Trimming cost V 5 bases and J 1 base; bases outside gene matches: 7. Germline values: CDR1 SGHAT, CDR2 FQNNGV. This CDR3 is built from 15 residues. In nucleotides, the CDR3 is TGTGCCAGCAGCCTTCCGGGACAGCCGAACACTGAAGCTTTCTTT. The encoded protein is CASSLPGQPNTEAFF. The whole variable domain, remainder taken from reference TRBV11-2 and TRBJ1-1, is EAGVAQSPRYKIIEKRQSVAFWCNPISGHATLYWYQQILGQGPKLLIQFQNNGVVDDSQLPKDRFSAERLKGVDSTLKIQPAKLEDSAVYLCASSLPGQPNTEAFFGQGTRLTVV.

V usage is TRBV9 and J usage is TRBJ2-1; 8 bases line up with TRBD2. The CDR3 has 16 residues. The V and J ends lost 0 bases and 3 bases, in that order; junction bases with no gene match: 5. CDR1 and CDR2 from the germline V gene are SGDLS and YYNGEE. CDR3 in DNA: TGTGCCAGCAGCGTAGGCCCAGCGGGGGACTACAATGAGCAGTTCTTC. This encodes CASSVGPAGDYNEQFF.

The chain couples TRBV7-9 to TRBJ2-1, with 10 positions matching TRBD1. Losses at the gene ends were 6 bases for V and 4 bases for J; bases not matched to a gene: 6. CDR1 SEHNR and CDR2 FQNEAQ come from the germline V gene (reference sequence). This CDR3 is built from 15 residues. The CDR3 DNA follows: TGTGCCAGCAGACCGGGACAGGGGACGTACAATGAGCAGTTCTTC. This sequence encodes CASRPGQGTYNEQFF.

This clone was seen only once. V gene TRBV30 combines with J gene TRBJ2-1; a possible D gene is TRBD2 (5 bases). Trimming shortened V by 5 bases and J by 12 bases, and 20 bases separated the two germline ends. The CDR3 covers 13 residues. Per germline, CDR1 GTSNPN and CDR2 SVGIG (reference sequence). The chain's CDR3 is CAWSRSSEGGQFF. For the CDR3, the DNA is TGTGCCTGGTCTAGAAGTAGTGAGGGCGGGCAGTTCTTC.

The V and J genes are TRBV5-4 and TRBJ1-2, with 7 bases lining up with TRBD1. CDR1 and CDR2 (germline): SGHNT, YYREEE (reference sequence). This CDR3 has 14 residues. V gave up 4 bases and J gave up 4 bases; unmatched junction bases: 7. DNA of the CDR3: TGTGCCAGCAGCCCAGGGCAGGGGGGCTATGGCTACACCTTC. Translating gives CASSPGQGGYGYTF.

The chain carries TRBV4-3 and TRBJ2-5, with TRBD1 as a possible D gene (6 bases). Trimming stripped 1 base from V and 4 bases from J, with 13 bases between. The CDR3 is made up of 15 amino acids. Germline V lookup: CDR1 LGHNA, CDR2 YSLEER. CDR3 in DNA: TGCGCCAGCAGCCAAGCCCAGGGGTACGCAGAGACCCAGTACTTC. It yields the protein CASSQAQGYAETQYF.

V gene TRBV5-1 combines with J gene TRBJ1-5; D is uncertain. This CDR3 spans 13 amino acids. The germline gives CDR1 SGHRS, CDR2 YFSETQ. The V end lost 7 bases, the J end lost 0 bases, and 8 bases lay between the germline ends. In nucleotides, the CDR3 is TGCGCCAGCTCTACAGATAGCAATCAGCCCCAGCATTTT. Protein product: CASSTDSNQPQHF.

This clone was found a few times. At one boundary the junction diverges from the germline segment, which might be a read error. V gene TRBV7-9 combines with J gene TRBJ1-4; 7 bases agree with TRBD1. CDR1 is SEHNR and CDR2 is FQNEAQ in the germline V gene (reference sequence). This CDR3 contains 17 residues. This CDR3 reads CSSSPPFRDSGNEKLFF. The DNA of the CDR3 is TGTTCCAGCAGCCCTCCCTTCCGGGACAGTGGTAATGAAAAACTGTTTTTT.

V is TRBV6-5 and J is TRBJ1-2; TRBD1 matches at 8 bases. The germline V gene has CDR1 MNHEY and CDR2 SVGAGI. The CDR3 consists of 14 residues. V was clipped by 6 bases and J by 4 bases; unmatched bases: 7. CDR3: CASSPRQGIYGYTF. The CDR3 nucleotides read TGTGCCAGCAGCCCTCGACAGGGGATCTATGGCTACACCTTC.

The chain carries TRBV29-1 and TRBJ2-1; D remains ambiguous. The V end was cut by 4 bases, the J end by 5 bases, with 12 bases between. The CDR3 contains 13 residues. Germline values: CDR1 SQVTM, CDR2 ANQGSEA. The chain's CDR3 is CSVVRSSNNEQFF. Here the CDR3 DNA reads TGCAGCGTTGTGAGATCCTCAAACAATGAGCAGTTCTTC.

The genes are TRBV14 and TRBJ2-5, with TRBD2 as a possible D gene (5 bases). The J call may be mistaken, given a closer DNA end match to TRBJ2-7. CDR3 length: 13 amino acids. In germline, CDR1 is SGHDN, CDR2 FVKESK. CDR3 sequence (DNA): TGTGCCAGCAGTAAGAACAGCGGATACGAGCAGTACTTC. It specifies CASSKNSGYEQYF.

There are a few counts of this clone. This chain uses TRBV4-2 with TRBJ1-1; no definite D call. V shed 0 bases and J shed 0 bases, with 5 bases lying between them. The CDR3 is 14 residues long. Germline V gene sequence: CDR1 LGHNA, CDR2 YNFKEQ. CDR3 DNA sequence: TGTGCCAGCAGCCAAGATCCTATGAACACTGAAGCTTTCTTT. Protein product: CASSQDPMNTEAFF.